This record concerns one T cell receptor (beta chain) sequence. What it binds is not known. These data come from a study of cytomegalovirus exposure and HLA in healthy donors. Regarding the study as a whole: Accounts indicate the classifier identified cytomegalovirus status with strong specificity and sensitivity. The study put under 200 TCR beta chains on its list as cytomegalovirus-associated.

Sequencing was performed with immunoSEQ multiplex PCR; in TCRdb, only in-frame clones are kept and a portion is missing. This table has about 160,000 clones, 86% appearing once. The donors were members of the validation cohort, which comprised around 110 subjects and was separate from the first cohort of 666 subjects. The clonotype comes from a woman between 18 and 30 years old in good health and CMV-seronegative. Sequences were obtained from PBMCs.

CDR3 nucleotide sequence: TGTGCCAGTAGTCTTGCCGGGACAGGGGACGAGCAGTACTTC. Protein: CASSLAGTGDEQYF. The rearrangement links TRBV19 to TRBJ2-7; 10 bases are a match to TRBD1. The germline gives CDR1 LNHDA, CDR2 SQIVND (reference sequence). J lost 5 bases, V lost 5 bases, and 6 bases had no gene match. The length of the CDR3 is 14 residues.